This T cell receptor beta chain was documented in a study of blood T cell repertoires in COVID-19. Study details: Samples came from the United States, Italy and Spain, spanning acute and convalescent COVID-19. PBMCs, B-cell-depleted T cells, or T cells were the source of the cDNA or gDNA that made up the material.

V lost 3 bases and J lost 11, with 16 bases in between. Germline V gene sequence: CDR1 ENHRY, CDR2 SYGVKD. This CDR3 comprises 13 residues. In the study's own analysis: The authors estimated nucleated cell counts from reference gene primer amplification. Only in-frame clones appear in the TCRdb table, and some are missing; sequencing was by immunoSEQ multiplex PCR. V, J and clone size derive from that table, while D and trimming were established from the DNA sequence. The sample lists 140,000 to 150,000 clones, approximately 87% occurring once. The receptor's source is a human donor in a cohort sampled during active COVID-19. The sample comprised peripheral blood. The rearrangement joins TRBV10-3 to TRBJ1-1; D is uncertain. The CDR3 loop is CAISERQFERAFF. CDR3 DNA sequence: TGTGCCATCAGTGAACGGCAGTTTGAGCGTGCTTTCTTT.